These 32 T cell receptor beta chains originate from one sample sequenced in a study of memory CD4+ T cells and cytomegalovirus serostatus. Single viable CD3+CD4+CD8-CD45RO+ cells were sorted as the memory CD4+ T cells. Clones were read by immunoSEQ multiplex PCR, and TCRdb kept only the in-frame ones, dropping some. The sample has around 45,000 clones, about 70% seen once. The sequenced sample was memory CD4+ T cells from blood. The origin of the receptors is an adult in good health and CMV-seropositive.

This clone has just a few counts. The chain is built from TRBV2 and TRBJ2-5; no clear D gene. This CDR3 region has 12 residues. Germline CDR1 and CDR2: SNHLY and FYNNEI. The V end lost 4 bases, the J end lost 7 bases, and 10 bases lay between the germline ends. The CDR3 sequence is CASSVGARTQYF. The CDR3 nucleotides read TGTGCCAGCAGTGTTGGAGCCCGGACCCAGTACTTC.

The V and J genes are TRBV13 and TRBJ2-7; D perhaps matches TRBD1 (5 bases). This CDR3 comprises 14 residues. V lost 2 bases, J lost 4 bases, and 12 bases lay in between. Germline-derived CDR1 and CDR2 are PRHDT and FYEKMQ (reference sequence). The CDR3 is CASSLPYRSYEQYF. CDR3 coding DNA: TGTGCCAGCAGCTTACCTTACAGGAGTTACGAGCAGTACTTC.

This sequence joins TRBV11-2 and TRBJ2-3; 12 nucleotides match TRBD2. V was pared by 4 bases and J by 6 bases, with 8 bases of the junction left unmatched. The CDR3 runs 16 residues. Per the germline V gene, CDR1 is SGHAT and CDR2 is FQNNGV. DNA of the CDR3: TGTGCCAGCAGCTCCACCCTAGCGGGGGGGCCGGATACGCAGTATTTT. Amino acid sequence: CASSSTLAGGPDTQYF.

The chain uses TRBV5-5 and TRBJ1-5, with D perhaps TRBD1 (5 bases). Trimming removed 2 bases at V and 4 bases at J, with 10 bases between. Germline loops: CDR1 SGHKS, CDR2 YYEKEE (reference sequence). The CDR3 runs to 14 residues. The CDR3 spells CASSLWAGNQPQHF. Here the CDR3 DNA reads TGTGCCAGCAGCTTATGGGCAGGGAATCAGCCCCAGCATTTT.

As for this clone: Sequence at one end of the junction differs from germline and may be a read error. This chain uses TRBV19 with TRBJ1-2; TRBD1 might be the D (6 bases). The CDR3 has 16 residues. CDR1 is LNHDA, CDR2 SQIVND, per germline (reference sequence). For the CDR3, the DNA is TGTGCCAGTAGTCCCAGACAGGTCTCGGCTAACCATGGCTACACCTTC. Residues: CASSPRQVSANHGYTF. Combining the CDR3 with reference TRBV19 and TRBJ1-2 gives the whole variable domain DGGITQSPKYLFRKEGQNVTLSCEQNLNHDAMYWYRQDPGQGLRLIYYSQIVNDFQKGDIAEGYSVSREKKESFPLTVTSAQKNPTAFYLCASSPRQVSANHGYTFGSGTRLTVV.

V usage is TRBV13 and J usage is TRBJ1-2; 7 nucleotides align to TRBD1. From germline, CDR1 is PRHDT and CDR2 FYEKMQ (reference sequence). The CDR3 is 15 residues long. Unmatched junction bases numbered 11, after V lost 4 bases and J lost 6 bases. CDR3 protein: CASSSRQGDENGYTF. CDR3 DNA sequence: TGTGCCAGCAGCTCCCGACAGGGAGATGAAAATGGCTACACCTTC.

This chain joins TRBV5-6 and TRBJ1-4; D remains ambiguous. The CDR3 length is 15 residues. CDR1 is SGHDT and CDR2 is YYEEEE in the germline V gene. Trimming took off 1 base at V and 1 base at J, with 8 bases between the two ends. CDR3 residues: CASSLWAITNEKLFF. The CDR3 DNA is TGTGCCAGCAGCTTGTGGGCGATAACTAATGAAAAACTGTTTTTT.

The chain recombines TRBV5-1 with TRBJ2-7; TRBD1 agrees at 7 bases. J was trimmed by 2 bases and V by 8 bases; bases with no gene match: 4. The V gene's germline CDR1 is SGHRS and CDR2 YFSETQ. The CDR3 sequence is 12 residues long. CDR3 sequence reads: CASRDSPYEQYF. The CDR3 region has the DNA TGCGCCAGTAGGGACAGCCCCTACGAGCAGTACTTC.

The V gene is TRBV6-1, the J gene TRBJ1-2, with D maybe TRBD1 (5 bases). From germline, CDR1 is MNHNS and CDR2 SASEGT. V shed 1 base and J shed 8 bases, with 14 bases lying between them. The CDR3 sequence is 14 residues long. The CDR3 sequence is CASSEGMRGDGYTF. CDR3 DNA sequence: TGTGCCAGCAGTGAAGGGATGAGGGGCGACGGCTACACCTTC.

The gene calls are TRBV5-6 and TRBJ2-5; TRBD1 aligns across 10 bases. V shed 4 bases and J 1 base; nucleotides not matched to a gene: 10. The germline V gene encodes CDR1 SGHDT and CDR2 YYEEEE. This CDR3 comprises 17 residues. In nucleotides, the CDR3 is TGTGCCAGCAGCCGGACCGGGACAGGGGATCTCCAAGAGACCCAGTACTTC. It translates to CASSRTGTGDLQETQYF.

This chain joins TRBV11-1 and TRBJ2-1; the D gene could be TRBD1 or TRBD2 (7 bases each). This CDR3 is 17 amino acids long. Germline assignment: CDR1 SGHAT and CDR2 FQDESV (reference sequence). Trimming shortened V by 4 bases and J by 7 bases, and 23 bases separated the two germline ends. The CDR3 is CASSSRGSGDRTNEQFF. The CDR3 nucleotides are TGTGCCAGCAGCTCCAGGGGGAGCGGGGATCGCACAAATGAGCAGTTCTTC. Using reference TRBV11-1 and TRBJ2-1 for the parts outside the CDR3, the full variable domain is EAEVAQSPRYKITEKSQAVAFWCDPISGHATLYWYRQILGQGPELLVQFQDESVVDDSQLPKDRFSAERLKGVDSTLKIQPAELGDSAMYLCASSSRGSGDRTNEQFFGPGTRLTVL.

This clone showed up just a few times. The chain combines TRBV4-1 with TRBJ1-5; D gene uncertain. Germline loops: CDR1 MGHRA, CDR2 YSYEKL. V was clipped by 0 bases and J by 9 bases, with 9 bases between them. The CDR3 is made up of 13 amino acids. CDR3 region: CASSQELLVPQHF. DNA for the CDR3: TGCGCCAGCAGCCAAGAACTTTTGGTGCCCCAGCATTTT.

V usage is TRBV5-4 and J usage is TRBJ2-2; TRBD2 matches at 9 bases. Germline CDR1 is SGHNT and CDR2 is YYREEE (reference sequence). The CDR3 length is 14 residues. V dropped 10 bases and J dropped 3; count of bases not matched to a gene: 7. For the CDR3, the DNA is TGTGCCGGCGGGAGGGGCTGGGACACCGGGGAGCTGTTTTTT. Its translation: CAGGRGWDTGELFF.

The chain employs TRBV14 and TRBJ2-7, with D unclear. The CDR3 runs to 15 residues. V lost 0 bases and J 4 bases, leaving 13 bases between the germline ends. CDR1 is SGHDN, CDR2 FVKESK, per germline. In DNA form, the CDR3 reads TGTGCCAGCAGCCAAGATACCATTAGGAAATACGAGCAGTACTTC. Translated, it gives CASSQDTIRKYEQYF.

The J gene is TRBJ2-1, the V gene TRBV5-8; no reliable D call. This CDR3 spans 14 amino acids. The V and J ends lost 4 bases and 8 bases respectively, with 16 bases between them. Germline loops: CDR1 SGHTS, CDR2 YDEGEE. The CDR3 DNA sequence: TGTGCCAGCAGCGAAGGGCCCGGGTTCGATGAGCAGTTCTTC. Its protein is CASSEGPGFDEQFF.

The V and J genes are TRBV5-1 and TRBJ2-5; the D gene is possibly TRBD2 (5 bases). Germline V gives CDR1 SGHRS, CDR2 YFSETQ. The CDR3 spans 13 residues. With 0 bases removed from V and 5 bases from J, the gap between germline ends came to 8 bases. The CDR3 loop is CASSLARRETQYF. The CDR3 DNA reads TGCGCCAGCAGCTTGGCCCGGAGGGAGACCCAGTACTTC.

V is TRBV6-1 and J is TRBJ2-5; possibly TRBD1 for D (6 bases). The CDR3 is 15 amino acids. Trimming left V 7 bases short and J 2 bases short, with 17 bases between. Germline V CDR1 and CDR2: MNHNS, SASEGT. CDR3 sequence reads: CASNRQAGTQETQYF. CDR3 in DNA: TGTGCCAGCAACCGACAGGCCGGGACGCAAGAGACCCAGTACTTC.

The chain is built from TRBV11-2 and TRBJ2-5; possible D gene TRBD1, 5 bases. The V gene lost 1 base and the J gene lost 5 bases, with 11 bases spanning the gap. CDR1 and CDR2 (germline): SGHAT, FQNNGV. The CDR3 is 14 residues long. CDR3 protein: CASSLGQGGETQYF. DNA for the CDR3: TGTGCCAGCAGCTTAGGCCAGGGTGGGGAGACCCAGTACTTC.

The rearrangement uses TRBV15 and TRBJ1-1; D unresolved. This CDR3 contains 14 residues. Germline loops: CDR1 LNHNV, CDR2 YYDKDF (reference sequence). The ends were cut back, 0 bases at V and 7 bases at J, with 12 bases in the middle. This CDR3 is CATSRDRARGEAFF. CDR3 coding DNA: TGTGCCACCAGCAGAGATCGGGCACGGGGTGAAGCTTTCTTT. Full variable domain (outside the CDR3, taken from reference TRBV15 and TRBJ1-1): DAMVIQNPRYQVTQFGKPVTLSCSQTLNHNVMYWYQQKSSQAPKLLFHYYDKDFNNEADTPDNFQSRRPNTSFCFLDIRSPGLGDTAMYLCATSRDRARGEAFFGQGTRLTVV.

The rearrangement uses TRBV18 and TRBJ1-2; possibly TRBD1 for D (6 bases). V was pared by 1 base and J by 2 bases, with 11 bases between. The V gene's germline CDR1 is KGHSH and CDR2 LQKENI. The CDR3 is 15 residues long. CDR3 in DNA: TGTGCCAGCTCACCACTGGGGGGCGAGAACTATGGCTACACCTTC. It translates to CASSPLGGENYGYTF.

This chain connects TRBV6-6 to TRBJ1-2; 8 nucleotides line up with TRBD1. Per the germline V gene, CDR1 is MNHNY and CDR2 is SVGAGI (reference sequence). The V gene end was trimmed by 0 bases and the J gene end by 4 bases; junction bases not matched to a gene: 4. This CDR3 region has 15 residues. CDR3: CASSYSRTGSYGYTF. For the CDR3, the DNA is TGTGCCAGCAGTTACTCGAGGACAGGGTCCTATGGCTACACCTTC.

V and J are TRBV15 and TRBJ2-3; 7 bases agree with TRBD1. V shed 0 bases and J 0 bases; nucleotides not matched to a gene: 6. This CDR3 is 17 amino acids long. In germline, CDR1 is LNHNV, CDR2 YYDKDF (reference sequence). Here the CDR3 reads CATSRDYRGSSTDTQYF. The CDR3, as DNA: TGTGCCACCAGCAGAGATTACAGGGGCAGTAGCACAGATACGCAGTATTTT.

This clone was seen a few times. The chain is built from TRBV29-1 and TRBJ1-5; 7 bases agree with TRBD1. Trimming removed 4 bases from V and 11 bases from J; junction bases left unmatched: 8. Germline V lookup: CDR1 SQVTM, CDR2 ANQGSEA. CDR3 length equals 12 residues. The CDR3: CSVGDSLGSQHF. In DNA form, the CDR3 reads TGCAGCGTTGGGGACAGTCTGGGGTCCCAGCATTTT.

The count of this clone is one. CDR3 amino acids: CASSLGTPSGADTQYF. The CDR3 DNA reads TGTGCCAGCAGCTTAGGCACCCCTAGTGGGGCCGATACGCAGTATTTT. The chain links TRBV7-9 to TRBJ2-3, with D perhaps TRBD1 (5 bases). The CDR3 runs 16 residues. Germline V gene data show CDR1 as SEHNR and CDR2 as FQNEAQ (reference sequence). V lost 1 base and J lost 6, with 17 bases in between. Filled out from reference TRBV7-9 and TRBJ2-3, the complete variable domain reads DTGVSQNPRHKITKRGQNVTFRCDPISEHNRLYWYRQTLGQGPEFLTYFQNEAQLEKSRLLSDRFSAERPKGSFSTLEIQRTEQGDSAMYLCASSLGTPSGADTQYFGPGTRLTVL.

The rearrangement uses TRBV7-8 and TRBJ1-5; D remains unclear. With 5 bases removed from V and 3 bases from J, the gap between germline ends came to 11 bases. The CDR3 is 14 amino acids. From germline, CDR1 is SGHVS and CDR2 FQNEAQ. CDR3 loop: CASSMGPNNQPQHF. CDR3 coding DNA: TGTGCCAGCAGCATGGGCCCGAACAATCAGCCCCAGCATTTT.

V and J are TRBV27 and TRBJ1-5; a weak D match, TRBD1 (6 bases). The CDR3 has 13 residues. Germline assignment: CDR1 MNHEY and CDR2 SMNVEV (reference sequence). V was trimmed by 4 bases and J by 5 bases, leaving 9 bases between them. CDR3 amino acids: CASSYRADQPQHF. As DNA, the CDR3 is TGTGCCAGCAGTTACAGGGCGGATCAGCCCCAGCATTTT.

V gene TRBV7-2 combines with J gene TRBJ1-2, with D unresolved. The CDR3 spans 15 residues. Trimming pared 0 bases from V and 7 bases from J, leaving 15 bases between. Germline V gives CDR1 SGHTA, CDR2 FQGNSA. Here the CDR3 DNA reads TGTGCCAGCAGCTTAGCTGGAGGGAACGTCGGTGGCTACACCTTC. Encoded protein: CASSLAGGNVGGYTF.

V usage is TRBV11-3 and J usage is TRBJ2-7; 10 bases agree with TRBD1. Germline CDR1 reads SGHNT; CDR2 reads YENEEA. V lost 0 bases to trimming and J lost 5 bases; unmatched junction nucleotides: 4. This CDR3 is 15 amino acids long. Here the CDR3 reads CASSLDGTGAHEQYF. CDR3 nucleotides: TGTGCCAGCAGCTTAGATGGGACAGGGGCCCACGAGCAGTACTTC.

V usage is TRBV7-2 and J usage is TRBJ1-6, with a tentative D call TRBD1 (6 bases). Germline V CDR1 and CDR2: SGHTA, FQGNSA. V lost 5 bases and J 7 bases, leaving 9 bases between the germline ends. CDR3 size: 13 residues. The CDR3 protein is CASSLQGNSPLHF. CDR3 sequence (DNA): TGTGCCAGCAGCCTACAGGGAAATTCACCCCTCCACTTT.

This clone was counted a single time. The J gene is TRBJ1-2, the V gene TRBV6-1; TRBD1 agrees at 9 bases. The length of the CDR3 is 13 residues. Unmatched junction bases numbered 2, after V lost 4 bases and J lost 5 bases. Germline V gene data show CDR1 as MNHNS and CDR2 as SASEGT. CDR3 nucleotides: TGTGCCAGCAGTGTCGGGACAGGGTATGGCTACACCTTC. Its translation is CASSVGTGYGYTF.

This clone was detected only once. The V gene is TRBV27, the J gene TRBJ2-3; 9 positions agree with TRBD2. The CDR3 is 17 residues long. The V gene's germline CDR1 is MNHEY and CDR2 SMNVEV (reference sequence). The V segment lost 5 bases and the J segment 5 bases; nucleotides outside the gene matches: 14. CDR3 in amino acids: CASSPWGLAFERDTQYF. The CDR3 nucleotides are TGTGCCAGCAGTCCATGGGGACTAGCATTTGAGCGAGATACGCAGTATTTT.

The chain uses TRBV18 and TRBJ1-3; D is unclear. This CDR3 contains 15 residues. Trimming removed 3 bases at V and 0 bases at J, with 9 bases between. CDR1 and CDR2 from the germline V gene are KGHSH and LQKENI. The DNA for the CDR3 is TGTGCCAGCTCACCGGAGAATTACTCTGGAAACACCATATATTTT. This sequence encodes CASSPENYSGNTIYF.